This TCR beta chain appears in the sequencing data of a study of blood T cells in healthy people across ages. The second PCR ran roughly 6 to 11 cycles with a sample-barcoded 5' primer and J-beta primers. TCRdb reprocessed the 5' RACE reads via MiXCR and lists one record per CDR3 protein. The sample lists under 2 million distinct CDR3 sequences; around 35% were seen once. The CDR3 has 16 amino acids. Trimming took off 10 bases at V and 0 bases at J, with 21 bases between the two ends. CDR1 is MNHEY, CDR2 SMNVEV, per germline (reference sequence). As concerns this clonotype: Lacking the conserved final phenylalanine or tryptophan, this CDR3 likely reflects a read error.

The sequenced sample was blood. This receptor was identified in a woman in her thirties in good health. The chain employs TRBV27 and TRBJ2-5; D is unresolved. The CDR3 nucleotides are TGTGCCACCAACCCCCGACCGACCGAATACCAAGAGACCCAGTACTGC. Its translation is CATNPRPTEYQETQYC.